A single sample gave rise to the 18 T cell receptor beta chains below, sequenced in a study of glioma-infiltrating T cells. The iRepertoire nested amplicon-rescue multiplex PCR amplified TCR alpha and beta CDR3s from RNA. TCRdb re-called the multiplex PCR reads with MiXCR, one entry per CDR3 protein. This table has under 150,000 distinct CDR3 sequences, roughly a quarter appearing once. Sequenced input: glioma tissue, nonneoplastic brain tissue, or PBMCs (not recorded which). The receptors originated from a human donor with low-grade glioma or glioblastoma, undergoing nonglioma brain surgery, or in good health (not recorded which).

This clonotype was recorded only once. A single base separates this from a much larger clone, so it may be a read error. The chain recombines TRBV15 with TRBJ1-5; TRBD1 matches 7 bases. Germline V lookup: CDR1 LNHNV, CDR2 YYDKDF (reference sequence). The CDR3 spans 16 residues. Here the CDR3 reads CATSSGTVSSNHPQHF. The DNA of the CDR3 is TGTGCCACCAGCAGCGGGACAGTCTCCTCGAATCATCCCCAGCATTTT.

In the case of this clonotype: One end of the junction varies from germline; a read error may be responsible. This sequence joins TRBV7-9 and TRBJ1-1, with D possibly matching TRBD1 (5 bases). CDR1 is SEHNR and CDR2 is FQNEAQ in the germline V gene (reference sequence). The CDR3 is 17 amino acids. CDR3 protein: CASSLPRGGEKDTEDFF. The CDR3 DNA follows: TGTGCCAGCAGCTTACCGAGGGGAGGGGAGAAGGACACTGAAGATTTCTTT. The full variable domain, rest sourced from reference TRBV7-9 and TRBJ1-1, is DTGVSQNPRHKITKRGQNVTFRCDPISEHNRLYWYRQTLGQGPEFLTYFQNEAQLEKSRLLSDRFSAERPKGSFSTLEIQRTEQGDSAMYLCASSLPRGGEKDTEDFFGQGTRLTVV.

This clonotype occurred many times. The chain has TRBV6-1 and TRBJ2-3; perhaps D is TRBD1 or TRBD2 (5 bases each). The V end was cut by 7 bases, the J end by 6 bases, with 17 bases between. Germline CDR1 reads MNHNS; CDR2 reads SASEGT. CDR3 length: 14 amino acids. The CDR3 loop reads CASTEGQGDDTQYF. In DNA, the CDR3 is TGTGCCAGCACCGAGGGCCAGGGAGATGATACGCAGTATTTT.

The CDR3 DNA follows: TGTGCCAGCAGTTACTCGGCCGCGCGGGATACGCAGTATTTT. Its protein is CASSYSAARDTQYF. The gene calls are TRBV6-6 and TRBJ2-3; D not certain. V was shortened by 0 bases and J by 6 bases, with 10 bases between the two germline ends. The CDR3 spans 14 residues. CDR1 MNHNY and CDR2 SVGAGI come from the germline V gene (reference sequence).

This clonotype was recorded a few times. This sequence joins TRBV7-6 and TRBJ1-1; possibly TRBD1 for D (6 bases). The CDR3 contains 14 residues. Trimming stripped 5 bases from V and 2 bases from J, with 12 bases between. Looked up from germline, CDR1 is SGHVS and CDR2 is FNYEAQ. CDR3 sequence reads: CASSPSQGNTEAFF. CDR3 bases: TGTGCCAGCAGCCCTTCACAGGGTAACACTGAAGCTTTCTTT.

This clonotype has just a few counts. The DNA for the CDR3 is TGCAGTGCTATTCAGGGGTCAAGGCAGCCCCAGCATTTT. This translates into CSAIQGSRQPQHF. The chain uses TRBV20-1 and TRBJ1-5; D is perhaps TRBD1 (6 bases). Germline CDR1 is DFQATT and CDR2 is SNEGSKA (reference sequence). This CDR3 is 13 amino acids long. Trimming left V 4 bases short and J 7 bases short, with 14 bases between.

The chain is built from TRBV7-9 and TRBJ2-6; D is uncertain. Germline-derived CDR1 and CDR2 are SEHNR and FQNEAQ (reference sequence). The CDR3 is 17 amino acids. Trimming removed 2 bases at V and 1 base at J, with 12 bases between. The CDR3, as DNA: TGTGCCAGCAGCTTAAGTTTTCTGGGGTCTGGGGCCAACGTCCTGACTTTC. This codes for CASSLSFLGSGANVLTF.

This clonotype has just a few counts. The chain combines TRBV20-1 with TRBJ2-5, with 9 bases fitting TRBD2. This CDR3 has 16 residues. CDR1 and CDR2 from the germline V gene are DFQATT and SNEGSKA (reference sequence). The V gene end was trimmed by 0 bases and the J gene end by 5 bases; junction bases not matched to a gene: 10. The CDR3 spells CSARDQSSGEPETQYF. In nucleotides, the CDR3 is TGCAGTGCTAGAGATCAATCTAGCGGGGAACCGGAGACCCAGTACTTC.

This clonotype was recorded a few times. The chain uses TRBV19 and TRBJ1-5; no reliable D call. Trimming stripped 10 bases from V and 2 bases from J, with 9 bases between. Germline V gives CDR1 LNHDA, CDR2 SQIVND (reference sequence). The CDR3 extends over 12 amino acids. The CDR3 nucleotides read TGTGCCACCACGGACGGCAATCAGCCCCAGCATTTT. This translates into CATTDGNQPQHF.

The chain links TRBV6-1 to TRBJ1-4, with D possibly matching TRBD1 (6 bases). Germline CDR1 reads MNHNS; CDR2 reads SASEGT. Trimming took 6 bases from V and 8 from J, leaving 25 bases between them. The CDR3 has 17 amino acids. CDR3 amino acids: CASSDLGGAEPQEKLFF. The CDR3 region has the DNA TGTGCCAGCAGCGACCTGGGGGGCGCAGAGCCTCAAGAAAAACTGTTTTTT.

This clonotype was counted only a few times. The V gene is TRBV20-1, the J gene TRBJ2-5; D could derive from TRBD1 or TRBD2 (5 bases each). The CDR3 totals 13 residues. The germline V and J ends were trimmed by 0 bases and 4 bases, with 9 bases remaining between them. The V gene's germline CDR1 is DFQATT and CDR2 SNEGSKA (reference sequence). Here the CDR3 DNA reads TGCAGTGCTAGAGATCGGGGCCGAGAGACCCAGTACTTC. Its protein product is CSARDRGRETQYF.

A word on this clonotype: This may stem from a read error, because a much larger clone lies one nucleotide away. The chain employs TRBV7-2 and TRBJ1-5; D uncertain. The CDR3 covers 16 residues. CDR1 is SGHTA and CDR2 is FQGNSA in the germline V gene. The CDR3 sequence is CATSKVRTGGNQPQHF. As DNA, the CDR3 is TGTGCCACCAGCAAGGTTCGGACGGGTGGGAATCAGCCCCAGCATTTT.

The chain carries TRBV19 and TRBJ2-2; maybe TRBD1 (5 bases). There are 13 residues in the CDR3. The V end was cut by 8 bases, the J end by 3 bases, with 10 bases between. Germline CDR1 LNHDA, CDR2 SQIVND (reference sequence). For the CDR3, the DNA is TGTGCCAGTGCCTCAGGGTACACCGGGGAGCTGTTTTTT. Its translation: CASASGYTGELFF.

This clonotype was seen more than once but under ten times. CDR3 bases: TGTGCCACCAGTGATGGACCGTCCCTCTATGGCTACACCTTC. Translated, it gives CATSDGPSLYGYTF. The rearrangement joins TRBV24-1 to TRBJ1-2; D is uncertain. This CDR3 spans 14 amino acids. CDR1 and CDR2 (germline): KGHDR, SFDVKD. The V end lost 3 bases, the J end lost 4 bases, and 11 bases lay between the germline ends.

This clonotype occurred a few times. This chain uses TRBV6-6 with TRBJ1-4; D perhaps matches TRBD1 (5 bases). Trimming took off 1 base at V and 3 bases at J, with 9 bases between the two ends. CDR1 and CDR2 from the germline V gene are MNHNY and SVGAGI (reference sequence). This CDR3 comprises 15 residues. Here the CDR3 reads CASSYYGTSNEKLFF. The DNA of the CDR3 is TGTGCCAGCAGTTACTACGGGACCTCTAATGAAAAACTGTTTTTT.

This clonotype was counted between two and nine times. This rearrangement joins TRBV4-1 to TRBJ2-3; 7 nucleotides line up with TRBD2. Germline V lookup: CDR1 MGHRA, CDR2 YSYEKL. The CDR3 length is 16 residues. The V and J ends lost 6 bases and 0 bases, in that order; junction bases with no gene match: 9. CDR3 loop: CASSKTREVSTDTQYF. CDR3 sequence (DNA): TGCGCCAGCAGTAAGACTCGGGAGGTGAGCACAGATACGCAGTATTTT.

CDR3 sequence (DNA): TGTGCCAGCAGCTTGTCTGGACAGAGGAACACTGAAGCTTTCTTT. As protein: CASSLSGQRNTEAFF. The V call is TRBV5-4, the J call TRBJ1-1; maybe TRBD1 (6 bases). Germline-derived CDR1 and CDR2 are SGHNT and YYREEE (reference sequence). The CDR3 has 15 residues. Between the trimmed V and J ends, which lost 1 base and 1 base, there was a span of 11 bases.

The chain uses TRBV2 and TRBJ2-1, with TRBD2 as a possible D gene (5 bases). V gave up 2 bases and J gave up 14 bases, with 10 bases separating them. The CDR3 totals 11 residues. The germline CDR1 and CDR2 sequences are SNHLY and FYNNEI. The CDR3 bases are TGTGCCAGCAGTGAAAATCTAGCAAAGTTCTTC. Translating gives CASSENLAKFF.